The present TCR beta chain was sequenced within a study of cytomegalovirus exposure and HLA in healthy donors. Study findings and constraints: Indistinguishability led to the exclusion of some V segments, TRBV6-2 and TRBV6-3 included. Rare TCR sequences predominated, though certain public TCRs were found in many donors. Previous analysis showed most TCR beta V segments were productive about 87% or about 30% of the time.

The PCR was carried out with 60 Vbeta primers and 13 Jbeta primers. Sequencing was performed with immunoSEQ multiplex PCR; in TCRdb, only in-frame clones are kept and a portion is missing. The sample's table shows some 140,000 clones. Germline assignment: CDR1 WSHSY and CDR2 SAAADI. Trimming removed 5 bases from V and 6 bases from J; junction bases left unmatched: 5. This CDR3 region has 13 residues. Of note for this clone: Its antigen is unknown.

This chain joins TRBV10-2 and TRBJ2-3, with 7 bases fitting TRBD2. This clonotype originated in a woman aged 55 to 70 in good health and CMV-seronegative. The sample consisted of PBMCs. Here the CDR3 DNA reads TGCGCCAGCAGTCGGGGGAGGGGTGATACGCAGTATTTT. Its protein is CASSRGRGDTQYF.